The 2 T cell receptor beta chains presented below share a single source sample, sequenced in a study of blood T cell repertoires in COVID-19. The data were produced by immunoSEQ multiplex PCR, yet TCRdb's version contains in-frame clones alone and is incomplete. The sample has about 95,000 clones; about four fifths are singletons. Sequencing used peripheral blood. These TCRs come from a human donor in a cohort sampled during active COVID-19.

This chain connects TRBV5-1 to TRBJ1-2, with TRBD1 identical over 8 bases. The trim removed 4 bases at V and 4 bases at J, leaving 9 bases unmatched. The CDR3 runs to 15 residues. Germline V CDR1 and CDR2: SGHRS, YFSETQ. The CDR3 region is CASSPDRQGPYGYTF. CDR3 DNA: TGCGCCAGCAGCCCTGATCGACAGGGGCCCTATGGCTACACCTTC.

This clone has only a few counts. Here the CDR3 DNA reads TGTGCCAGCAGTCCGGGACAGACATATTCTGGAAACACCATATATTTT. This sequence encodes CASSPGQTYSGNTIYF. The rearrangement links TRBV6-6 to TRBJ1-3, with 7 bases aligning to TRBD1. Germline V gene data show CDR1 as MNHNY and CDR2 as SVGAGI (reference sequence). The CDR3 sequence is 16 residues long. V lost 5 bases to trimming and J lost 1 base; unmatched junction nucleotides: 8.